This is a list of T cell receptor beta chains from one sample in a study of control samples from healthy donors and cancer patients. Some clones are missing from TCRdb's copy, which holds only in-frame ones; the method was immunoSEQ multiplex PCR. The table has 40,000 to 50,000 clones, more than 85% seen once. The sample comprised PBMCs. Receptors were obtained from a woman between 50 and 59 years old with head and neck cancer. Each CDR3 is given with its conserved first and last residue. D genes are given only for firm matches. Clone size is not always given. Where it is, it says once, few, many or a class for expanded clones.

CASSHPRDRVLDEQYF	TGTGCCAGCAGCCACCCCCGGGACAGGGTACTCGACGAGCAGTACTTC	.	TRBD1	TRBV3-1/TRBV3-2	TRBJ2-7
CASSYSGTTHNEQFF	TGTGCCAGCAGTTACTCCGGGACTACCCACAATGAGCAGTTCTTC	.	TRBD2	TRBV6-6	TRBJ2-1
CASSLGQLLNNEQFF	TGTGCCAGCAGCCTGGGACAGCTACTAAACAATGAGCAGTTCTTC	.	TRBD1	TRBV3-1/TRBV3-2	TRBJ2-1
CASSLVPNTEAFF	TGTGCCAGCAGCTTAGTTCCGAACACTGAAGCTTTCTTT	once	.	TRBV7-3	TRBJ1-1
CATSTAGTDTQYF	TGTGCCACCAGTACAGCAGGCACAGATACGCAGTATTTT	.	.	TRBV24-1	TRBJ2-3
CASSLKGLGSYEQYF	TGCGCCAGCAGCTTGAAGGGACTTGGCTCCTACGAGCAGTACTTC	.	.	TRBV5-1	TRBJ2-7
CASSKGIRQPQHF	TGTGCCAGCAGCAAGGGTATTCGGCAGCCCCAGCATTTT	.	.	TRBV27	TRBJ1-5
CASSYSGTYSYEQYF	TGTGCCAGCAGTTACTCCGGGACCTATTCCTACGAGCAGTACTTC	.	.	TRBV6-2/TRBV6-3	TRBJ2-7
CASSTGGGANVLTF	TGTGCCAGCAGTACAGGGGGTGGGGCCAACGTCCTGACTTTC	once	TRBD1	TRBV6-2/TRBV6-3	TRBJ2-6
CASSVGEEQFF	TGTGCCAGCAGCGTAGGAGAGGAGCAGTTCTTC	.	.	TRBV9	TRBJ2-1
CASADAGATYNEQFF	TGTGCTAGTGCCGATGCCGGGGCCACCTACAATGAGCAGTTCTTC	.	.	TRBV12-5	TRBJ2-1